These 20 T cell receptor beta chains originate from one sample sequenced in a study of blood T cell repertoires in COVID-19. The data were produced by immunoSEQ multiplex PCR, yet TCRdb's version contains in-frame clones alone and is incomplete. The sample lists some 160,000 clones, 89% occurring once. Sequencing input: peripheral blood. These receptors all stem from a man aged 55-75 years with acute or convalescent COVID-19.

CDR3 sequence: CATSRGGGTGVLYGYTF. In nucleotides, the CDR3 is TGTGCCACCAGCAGAGGAGGTGGGACAGGGGTCCTCTATGGCTACACCTTC. V usage is TRBV15 and J usage is TRBJ1-2, with 10 bases identical to TRBD1. J gave up 4 bases and V 1 base, and 9 bases lay outside the gene matches. The CDR3 is 17 amino acids. Germline assignment: CDR1 LNHNV and CDR2 YYDKDF (reference sequence).

This clone was observed once. The chain links TRBV23-1 to TRBJ2-7; D is perhaps TRBD2 (5 bases). TRBV23-1 counts as an open reading frame of uncertain function. This CDR3 is built from 13 residues. V shed 0 bases and J shed 3 bases, with 6 bases lying between them. CDR3 sequence: CASSQSGNYEQYF. The CDR3 nucleotides are TGCGCCAGCAGTCAATCCGGGAACTACGAGCAGTACTTC.

This clone has a single count. This chain links TRBV6-5 with TRBJ1-5; 10 bases agree with TRBD1. The CDR3 consists of 15 residues. The V and J ends lost 2 bases and 3 bases, in that order; junction bases with no gene match: 1. The germline CDR1 and CDR2 sequences are MNHEY and SVGAGI. In nucleotides, the CDR3 is TGTGCCAGCAGTTACCGACAGGGGGCCAATCAGCCCCAGCATTTT. Amino acid sequence: CASSYRQGANQPQHF.

This chain uses TRBV6-5 with TRBJ2-7; 7 bases align to TRBD1. This CDR3 is built from 14 residues. From germline, CDR1 is MNHEY and CDR2 SVGAGI. V gave up 4 bases and J gave up 2 bases; unmatched junction bases: 5. CDR3 region: CASSSGTAAYEQYF. The CDR3 bases are TGTGCCAGCAGTTCCGGGACAGCTGCCTACGAGCAGTACTTC.

The chain carries TRBV2 and TRBJ1-5; TRBD1 aligns across 11 bases. The V segment lost 4 bases and the J segment 6 bases; nucleotides outside the gene matches: 2. From germline, CDR1 is SNHLY and CDR2 FYNNEI. This CDR3 spans 14 amino acids. CDR3: CASSAGTGGQPQHF. The CDR3 bases are TGTGCCAGCAGTGCCGGGACAGGGGGTCAGCCCCAGCATTTT.

The V gene is TRBV5-1, the J gene TRBJ1-6; TRBD1 agrees at 7 bases. The length of the CDR3 is 14 residues. Germline V gene sequence: CDR1 SGHRS, CDR2 YFSETQ. Trimming at V came to 4 bases and at J to 10 bases, leaving 8 bases not matched to a gene. In DNA form, the CDR3 reads TGCGCCAGCAGCGTGACAGGGTTCGGCTCACCCCTCCACTTT. Protein sequence: CASSVTGFGSPLHF. Using reference TRBV5-1 and TRBJ1-6 for the parts outside the CDR3, the full variable domain is KAGVTQTPRYLIKTRGQQVTLSCSPISGHRSVSWYQQTPGQGLQFLFEYFSETQRNKGNFPGRFSGRQFSNSRSEMNVSTLELGDSALYLCASSVTGFGSPLHFGNGTRLTVT.

The chain combines TRBV5-1 with TRBJ2-1, with TRBD2 matching over 8 bases. The CDR3 loop spans 15 amino acids. CDR1 and CDR2 from the germline V gene are SGHRS and YFSETQ. The trim removed 4 bases at V and 10 bases at J, leaving 13 bases unmatched. This CDR3 is CASSRDNPGLEEQFF. Here the CDR3 DNA reads TGCGCCAGCAGCAGGGACAATCCGGGACTAGAGGAGCAGTTCTTC.

The J gene is TRBJ1-1, the V gene TRBV15; D is possibly TRBD1 (6 bases). Per the germline V gene, CDR1 is LNHNV and CDR2 is YYDKDF (reference sequence). V lost 0 bases and J lost 6, with 14 bases in between. The CDR3 totals 15 residues. CDR3 amino acids: CATSRDYRDVAEAFF. The DNA of the CDR3 is TGTGCCACCAGCAGAGATTACAGGGACGTTGCTGAAGCTTTCTTT. Full variable domain (outside the CDR3, taken from reference TRBV15 and TRBJ1-1): DAMVIQNPRYQVTQFGKPVTLSCSQTLNHNVMYWYQQKSSQAPKLLFHYYDKDFNNEADTPDNFQSRRPNTSFCFLDIRSPGLGDTAMYLCATSRDYRDVAEAFFGQGTRLTVV.

This chain joins TRBV10-3 and TRBJ1-2; 10 bases align to TRBD1. This CDR3 has 12 amino acids. Germline CDR1 and CDR2: ENHRY and SYGVKD. V shed 11 bases, J shed 6 bases, and the junction held 6 bases outside the gene matches. CDR3 sequence: CAAGTGANGYTF. The CDR3 region has the DNA TGTGCCGCTGGGACAGGGGCAAATGGCTACACCTTC.

V gene TRBV12-3 or TRBV12-4 combines with J gene TRBJ2-7, with D unclear. The CDR3 runs to 13 residues. The V and J ends lost 6 bases and 3 bases respectively, with 12 bases between them. In nucleotides, the CDR3 is TGTGCCAGCAGCAGAGGCACCCTCTACGAGCAGTACTTC. Residues: CASSRGTLYEQYF.

The chain uses TRBV3-1 (or the pseudogene TRBV3-2) and TRBJ1-3; 10 nucleotides align to TRBD1. Germline values: CDR1 LGHDT, CDR2 YNNKEL (reference sequence). CDR3 length equals 16 residues. V trimming: 3 bases; J trimming: 4 bases; junction bases outside the gene matches: 6. The CDR3 DNA follows: TGTGCCAGCAGCCATACCGGGACAGGGGTGGGAAACACCATATATTTT. It codes for CASSHTGTGVGNTIYF.

This chain uses TRBV7-9 with TRBJ1-2; a possible D gene is TRBD1 (6 bases). The CDR3 is 13 amino acids. V gave up 3 bases and J gave up 4 bases, with 9 bases separating them. Germline V gives CDR1 SEHNR, CDR2 FQNEAQ (reference sequence). The CDR3 DNA sequence: TGTGCCAGCAGCTTCATGACAGGCTATGGCTACACCTTC. Encoded protein: CASSFMTGYGYTF.

The chain employs TRBV29-1 and TRBJ1-1; 9 positions agree with TRBD1. With V trimmed by 7 bases and J by 3 bases, 3 bases remained unmatched. Per the germline V gene, CDR1 is SQVTM and CDR2 is ANQGSEA. The CDR3 spans 12 residues. The DNA for the CDR3 is TGCAGCGCACGACAGGGGGACACTGAAGCTTTCTTT. Amino acids: CSARQGDTEAFF.

The V call is TRBV19, the J call TRBJ1-1, with TRBD1 matching 9 bases. CDR1 LNHDA and CDR2 SQIVND come from the germline V gene (reference sequence). V dropped 7 bases and J dropped 4; count of bases not matched to a gene: 10. This CDR3 comprises 15 residues. The chain's CDR3 is CASTTGDREGTEAFF. The DNA of the CDR3 is TGTGCCAGTACGACCGGGGACAGGGAGGGCACTGAAGCTTTCTTT.

The chain uses TRBV24-1 and TRBJ2-1; TRBD2 aligns across 8 bases. The V and J ends lost 2 bases and 7 bases, in that order; junction bases with no gene match: 15. CDR1 KGHDR and CDR2 SFDVKD come from the germline V gene. CDR3 size: 18 residues. The CDR3 DNA reads TGTGCCACCAGTGATTGGGGCGCAAGGAGCGGGGGCGGGAATGAGCAGTTCTTC. This gives the protein CATSDWGARSGGGNEQFF.

In this sample, this clone turned up once. The V gene is TRBV11-2, the J gene TRBJ2-1; a weak D match, TRBD2 (5 bases). Trimming removed 2 bases at V and 0 bases at J, with 11 bases between. This CDR3 is 16 amino acids long. Germline CDR1 reads SGHAT; CDR2 reads FQNNGV. CDR3 in DNA: TGTGCCAGCAGCTTAATAGTGGGGAGCTCCTACAATGAGCAGTTCTTC. This codes for CASSLIVGSSYNEQFF.

This clone was recorded only once. V usage is TRBV5-5 and J usage is TRBJ1-2; TRBD1 agrees at 7 bases. This CDR3 is built from 16 residues. The J segment lost 0 bases and the V segment lost 1 base, leaving 6 bases of the junction unmatched. Germline loops: CDR1 SGHKS, CDR2 YYEKEE (reference sequence). The CDR3 reads CASSLTHGTANYGYTF. In DNA form, the CDR3 reads TGTGCCAGCAGCTTGACGCATGGGACAGCTAACTATGGCTACACCTTC. Supplemented by reference TRBV5-5 and TRBJ1-2, the full variable domain reads DAGVTQSPTHLIKTRGQQVTLRCSPISGHKSVSWYQQVLGQGPQFIFQYYEKEERGRGNFPDRFSARQFPNYSSELNVNALLLGDSALYLCASSLTHGTANYGYTFGSGTRLTVV.

The chain carries TRBV3-1 (or the pseudogene TRBV3-2) and TRBJ2-7; 12 bases are shared with TRBD2. The junction had 8 bases not matched to a gene; V was cut back by 5 bases and J by 3 bases. Per germline, CDR1 LGHDT and CDR2 YNNKEL (reference sequence). This CDR3 is built from 16 residues. The CDR3, as DNA: TGTGCCAGCAGCGAACTAGCGGGGGGTCTGATCTACGAGCAGTACTTC. This gives the protein CASSELAGGLIYEQYF.

In DNA, the CDR3 is TGTGCCAGCAGCAGGAGCAGGGGTAACTATGGCTACACCTTC. As protein: CASSRSRGNYGYTF. This rearrangement joins TRBV6-5 to TRBJ1-2; tentative D call: TRBD1 (6 bases). V shed 6 bases and J shed 1 base, with 12 bases lying between them. The CDR3 is made up of 14 amino acids. Germline V gene data show CDR1 as MNHEY and CDR2 as SVGAGI.

J is TRBJ1-1 and V is TRBV4-1, with TRBD1 identical over 7 bases. Germline-derived CDR1 and CDR2 are MGHRA and YSYEKL. The CDR3 contains 14 residues. V lost 4 bases to trimming and J lost 4 bases; unmatched junction nucleotides: 6. The CDR3, as DNA: TGCGCCAGCAGCCCGACAGGGCTCCTCACTGAAGCTTTCTTT. Protein: CASSPTGLLTEAFF.